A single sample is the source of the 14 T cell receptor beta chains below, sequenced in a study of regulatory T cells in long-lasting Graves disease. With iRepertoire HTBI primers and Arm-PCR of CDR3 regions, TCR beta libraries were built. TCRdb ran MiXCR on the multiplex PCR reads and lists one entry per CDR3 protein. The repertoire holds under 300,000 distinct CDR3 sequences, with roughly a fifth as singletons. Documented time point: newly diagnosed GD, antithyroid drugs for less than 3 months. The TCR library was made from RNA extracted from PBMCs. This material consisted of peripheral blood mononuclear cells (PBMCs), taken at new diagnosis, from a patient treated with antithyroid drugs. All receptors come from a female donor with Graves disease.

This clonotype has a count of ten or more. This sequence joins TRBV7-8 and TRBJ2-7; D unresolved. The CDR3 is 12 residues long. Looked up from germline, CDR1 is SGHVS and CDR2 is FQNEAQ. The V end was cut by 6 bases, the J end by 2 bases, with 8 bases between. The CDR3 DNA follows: TGTGCCAGCAGACGGGTCACCTACGAGCAGTACTTC. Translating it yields CASRRVTYEQYF. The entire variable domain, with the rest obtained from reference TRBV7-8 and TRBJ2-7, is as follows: GAGVSQSPRYKVAKRGQDVALRCDPISGHVSLFWYQQALGQGPEFLTYFQNEAQLDKSGLPSDRFFAERPEGSVSTLKIQRTQQEDSAVYLCASRRVTYEQYFGPGTRLTVT.

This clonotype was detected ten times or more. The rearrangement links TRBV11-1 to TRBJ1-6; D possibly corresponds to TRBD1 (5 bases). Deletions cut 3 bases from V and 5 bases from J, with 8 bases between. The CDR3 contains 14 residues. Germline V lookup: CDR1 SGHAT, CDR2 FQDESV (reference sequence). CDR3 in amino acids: CASSLRGDNSPLHF. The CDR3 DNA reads TGTGCCAGCAGCTTGAGGGGCGATAATTCACCCCTCCACTTT.

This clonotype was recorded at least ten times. In DNA, the CDR3 is TGTGCCAGCAGTTACTCGGGTAGGGTCGGTCAGCCCCAGCATTTT. Encoded protein: CASSYSGRVGQPQHF. This rearrangement joins TRBV6-5 to TRBJ1-5; unclear D gene. Germline-derived CDR1 and CDR2 are MNHEY and SVGAGI. The CDR3 totals 15 residues. V dropped 0 bases and J dropped 6 bases, with 12 bases sitting between them.

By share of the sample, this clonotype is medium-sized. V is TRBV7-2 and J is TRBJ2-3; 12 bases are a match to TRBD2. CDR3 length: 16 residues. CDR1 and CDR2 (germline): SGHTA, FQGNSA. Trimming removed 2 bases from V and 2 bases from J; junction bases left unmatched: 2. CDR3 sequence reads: CASSLRTSGITDTQYF. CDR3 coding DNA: TGTGCCAGCAGCTTACGGACTAGCGGGATCACAGATACGCAGTATTTT.

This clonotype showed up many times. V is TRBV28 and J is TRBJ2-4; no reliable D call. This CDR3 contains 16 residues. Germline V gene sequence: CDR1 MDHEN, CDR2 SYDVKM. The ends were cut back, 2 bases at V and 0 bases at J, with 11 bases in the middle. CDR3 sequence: CASSLKYRGAKNIQYF. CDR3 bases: TGTGCCAGCAGTTTAAAGTACCGCGGAGCCAAAAACATTCAGTACTTC.

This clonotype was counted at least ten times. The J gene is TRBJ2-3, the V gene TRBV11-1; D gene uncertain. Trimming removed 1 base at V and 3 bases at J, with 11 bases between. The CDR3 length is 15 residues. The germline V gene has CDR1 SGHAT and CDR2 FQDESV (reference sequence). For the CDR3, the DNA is TGTGCCAGCAGCTTAGGCCGGGTAACAACAGATACGCAGTATTTT. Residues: CASSLGRVTTDTQYF. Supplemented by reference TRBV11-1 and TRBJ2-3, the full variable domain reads EAEVAQSPRYKITEKSQAVAFWCDPISGHATLYWYRQILGQGPELLVQFQDESVVDDSQLPKDRFSAERLKGVDSTLKIQPAELGDSAMYLCASSLGRVTTDTQYFGPGTRLTVL.

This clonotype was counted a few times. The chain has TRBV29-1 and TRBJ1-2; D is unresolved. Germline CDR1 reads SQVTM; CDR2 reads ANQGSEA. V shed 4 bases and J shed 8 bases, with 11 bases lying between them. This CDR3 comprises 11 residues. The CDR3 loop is CSVGTAEGYTF. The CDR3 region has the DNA TGCAGCGTTGGGACGGCGGAGGGCTACACCTTC.

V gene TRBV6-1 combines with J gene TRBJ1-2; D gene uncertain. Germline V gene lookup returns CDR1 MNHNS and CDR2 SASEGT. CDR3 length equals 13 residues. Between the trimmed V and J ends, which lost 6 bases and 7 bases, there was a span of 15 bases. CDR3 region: CASRPDPRGGYTF. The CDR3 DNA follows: TGTGCCAGCAGACCGGACCCTAGAGGTGGCTACACCTTC.

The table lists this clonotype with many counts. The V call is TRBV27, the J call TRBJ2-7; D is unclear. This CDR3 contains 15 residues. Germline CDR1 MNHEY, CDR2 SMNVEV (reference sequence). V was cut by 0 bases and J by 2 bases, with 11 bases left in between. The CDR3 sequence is CASSLSRTLAYEQYF. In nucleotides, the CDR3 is TGTGCCAGCAGTTTATCGAGGACCCTGGCCTACGAGCAGTACTTC.

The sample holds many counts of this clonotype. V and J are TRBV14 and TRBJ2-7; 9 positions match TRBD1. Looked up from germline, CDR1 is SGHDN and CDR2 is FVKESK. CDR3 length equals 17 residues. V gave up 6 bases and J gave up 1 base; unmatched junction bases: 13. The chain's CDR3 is CASSPSTGGIRSYEQYF. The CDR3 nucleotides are TGTGCCAGCAGTCCTTCGACAGGGGGGATACGATCCTACGAGCAGTACTTC.

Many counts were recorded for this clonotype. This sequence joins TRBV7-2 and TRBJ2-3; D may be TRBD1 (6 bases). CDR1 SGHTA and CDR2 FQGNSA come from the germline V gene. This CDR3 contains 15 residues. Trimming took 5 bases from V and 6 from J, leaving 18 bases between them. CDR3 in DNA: TGTGCCAGCAGCCCTAGACAGGCCCCGGGGGATACGCAGTATTTT. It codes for CASSPRQAPGDTQYF. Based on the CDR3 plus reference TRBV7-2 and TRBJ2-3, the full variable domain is GAGVSQSPSNKVTEKGKDVELRCDPISGHTALYWYRQSLGQGLEFLIYFQGNSAPDKSGLPSDRFSAERTGGSVSTLTIQRTQQEDSAVYLCASSPRQAPGDTQYFGPGTRLTVL.

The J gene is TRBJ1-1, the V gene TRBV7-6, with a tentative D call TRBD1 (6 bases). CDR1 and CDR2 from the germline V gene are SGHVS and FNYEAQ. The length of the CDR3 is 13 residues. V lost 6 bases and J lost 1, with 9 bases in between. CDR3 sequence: CASRKQGNTEAFF. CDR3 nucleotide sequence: TGTGCCAGCAGAAAACAGGGGAACACTGAAGCTTTCTTT.

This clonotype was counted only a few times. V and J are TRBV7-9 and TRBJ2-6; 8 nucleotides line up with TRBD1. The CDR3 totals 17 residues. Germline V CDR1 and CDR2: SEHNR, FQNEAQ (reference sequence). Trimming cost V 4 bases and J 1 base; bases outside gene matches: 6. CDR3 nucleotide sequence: TGTGCCAGCAGCTCAGGACAGGGATTATCTGGGGCCAACGTCCTGACTTTC. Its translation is CASSSGQGLSGANVLTF. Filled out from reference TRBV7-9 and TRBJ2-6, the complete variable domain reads DTGVSQNPRHKITKRGQNVTFRCDPISEHNRLYWYRQTLGQGPEFLTYFQNEAQLEKSRLLSDRFSAERPKGSFSTLEIQRTEQGDSAMYLCASSSGQGLSGANVLTFGAGSRLTVL.

In DNA, the CDR3 is TGTGCCAGCTCAGAACAGGAAACTTCGAACACCGGGGAGCTGTTTTTT. Translated: CASSEQETSNTGELFF. V usage is TRBV18 and J usage is TRBJ2-2; maybe TRBD1 (5 bases). The V gene lost 5 bases and the J gene lost 0 bases, with 13 bases spanning the gap. This CDR3 comprises 16 residues. CDR1 is KGHSH, CDR2 LQKENI, per germline.